This T cell receptor beta chain emerged from a study of beta chain features in type 1 diabetes. Whole-study context: Patients and healthy donors were similar in age, gender and cell yields.

Turning to this clone: What it binds is unknown. This sample includes further DNA sequences coding for the same CDR3.

Every isolated RNA sample was fully reverse transcribed, so sequencing captured expressed TCRB transcripts. TCRdb's copy holds only in-frame clones and misses some; the assay was immunoSEQ multiplex PCR. The sample consists of about 900,000 clones, under 20% of them appearing once. Study results and limitations: High-TCR-expressing cells could be over-represented by cDNA sequencing.

V lost 8 bases to trimming and J lost 2 bases; unmatched junction nucleotides: 11. Germline V gene lookup returns CDR1 SGDLS and CDR2 YYNGEE. This CDR3 contains 15 residues. The chain has TRBV9 and TRBJ2-7, with 9 positions matching TRBD2. The sequencing input was naive CD4+ T cells from blood. The TCR originated in a woman between 18 and 30 years old in good health. In nucleotides, the CDR3 is TGTGCCAGTTCCCCTACTAGCGGGTTACCCTACGAGCAGTACTTC. Protein product: CASSPTSGLPYEQYF.